This T cell receptor (beta chain) was sequenced for a study of blood T cell repertoires in COVID-19. Overall study: Samples representing acute and convalescent COVID-19 were sourced from the United States, Italy and Spain.

This CDR3 comprises 16 residues. CDR1 and CDR2 from the germline V gene are MNHEY and SMNVEV (reference sequence). Trimming at V came to 1 base and at J to 7 bases, leaving 4 bases not matched to a gene. Only in-frame clones appear in the TCRdb table, and some are missing; sequencing was by immunoSEQ multiplex PCR. The table has a few hundred thousand clones, 80% to 90% seen once; the top ten hold more than 1%. Material: peripheral blood. This chain uses TRBV27 with TRBJ2-1; 13 bases agree with TRBD2. The receptor was isolated from a man aged 40-50 years with acute or convalescent COVID-19. The CDR3 loop is CASSLWGLAGWNEQFF. The CDR3 DNA sequence: TGTGCCAGCAGTTTATGGGGACTAGCGGGATGGAATGAGCAGTTCTTC.